Shown below are 15 T cell receptor beta chains from a single sample sequenced in a study of cytomegalovirus exposure and HLA in healthy donors. PCR amplification relied on 60 Vbeta primers (plus 13 Jbeta primers). Some clones are missing from TCRdb's copy, which holds only in-frame ones; the method was immunoSEQ multiplex PCR. This repertoire shows about 83,000 clones, more than 80% found once; its top ten account for 1.5% to 2%. Sequencing was carried out using PBMCs. The receptors were sampled from a woman aged 30 to 39 in good health and CMV-seronegative.

The chain employs TRBV2 and TRBJ1-3; no definite D call. This CDR3 is built from 13 residues. Per germline, CDR1 SNHLY and CDR2 FYNNEI. V was shortened by 3 bases and J by 8 bases, with 11 bases between the two germline ends. CDR3 protein: CASSDLERDTIYF. The CDR3 DNA follows: TGTGCCAGCAGTGATTTAGAGAGAGACACCATATATTTT.

V gene TRBV30 combines with J gene TRBJ2-7; perhaps TRBD1 as D (5 bases). Trimming removed 0 bases at V and 4 bases at J, with 16 bases between. The length of the CDR3 is 15 residues. CDR1 GTSNPN and CDR2 SVGIG come from the germline V gene (reference sequence). The CDR3 reads CAWSVLGQGNYEQYF. The CDR3 DNA reads as TGTGCCTGGAGTGTACTCGGGCAGGGCAATTACGAGCAGTACTTC.

J is TRBJ2-1 and V is TRBV7-9, with D possibly TRBD1 on 6 matching bases. Germline lookup yields CDR1 SEHNR and CDR2 FQNEAQ (reference sequence). This CDR3 region has 15 residues. V lost 5 bases and J 0 bases, leaving 11 bases between the germline ends. The CDR3 DNA sequence: TGTGCCAGCAGCCATCAGGGGAGCTCCTACAATGAGCAGTTCTTC. This sequence encodes CASSHQGSSYNEQFF.

This rearrangement joins TRBV6-1 to TRBJ2-1; 8 bases line up with TRBD2. CDR1 and CDR2 from the germline V gene are MNHNS and SASEGT. V trimming: 3 bases; J trimming: 0 bases; junction bases outside the gene matches: 4. There are 16 residues in the CDR3. The CDR3 loop is CASSDLGTSSYNEQFF. The CDR3 coding sequence is TGTGCCAGCAGTGATCTCGGGACTAGCTCCTACAATGAGCAGTTCTTC.

The chain is built from TRBV21-1 and TRBJ2-5; TRBD2 is the table's D call and was not checked against the DNA. TRBV21-1 is given as a pseudogene. The CDR3 runs 13 residues. Here the CDR3 DNA reads TGTGCCACAAAACGGGACTACCAAGAGACCCAGTACTTC. Protein sequence: CATKRDYQETQYF.

This clone was seen a few times. This chain connects TRBV6-5 to TRBJ2-7, with a tentative D call TRBD1 (6 bases). CDR3 length: 14 amino acids. The germline CDR1 and CDR2 sequences are MNHEY and SVGAGI. Trimming pared 0 bases from V and 3 bases from J, leaving 9 bases between. CDR3 in DNA: TGTGCCAGCAGTTACTCTAGGACAGTCTACGAGCAGTACTTC. Amino acids: CASSYSRTVYEQYF.

The chain joins TRBV14 to TRBJ2-1, with D perhaps matching TRBD1 (5 bases). Germline CDR1 reads SGHDN; CDR2 reads FVKESK. V shed 3 bases and J shed 5 bases, with 17 bases lying between them. CDR3 length: 16 amino acids. The CDR3 bases are TGTGCCAGCAGCCACAGGGTCAGGGTGGGGAACAATGAGCAGTTCTTC. This gives the protein CASSHRVRVGNNEQFF.

The chain is built from TRBV6-5 and TRBJ2-1, with 9 bases matching TRBD2. This CDR3 has 15 amino acids. Trimming took 6 bases from V and 2 from J; bases not matched to a gene: 5. The germline gives CDR1 MNHEY, CDR2 SVGAGI. CDR3 DNA sequence: TGTGCCAGCAGCTTGACTAGCGGACCCTACAATGAGCAGTTCTTC. Encoded protein: CASSLTSGPYNEQFF.

The chain uses TRBV4-2 and TRBJ2-1; the match to TRBD1 covers 9 bases. The CDR3 covers 18 residues. The germline gives CDR1 LGHNA, CDR2 YNFKEQ. Germline trimming cut 4 bases from V and 6 bases from J; bases unmatched to any gene: 16. CDR3 coding DNA: TGTGCCAGCAGCCCCCACCCTCCGGGACAGGGTGTTGTCAATGAGCAGTTCTTC. It specifies CASSPHPPGQGVVNEQFF.

This clone was observed a handful of times. This rearrangement joins TRBV5-1 to TRBJ2-7, with 10 bases identical to TRBD2. V gave up 0 bases and J gave up 6 bases; unmatched junction bases: 9. The CDR3 length is 16 residues. Germline V CDR1 and CDR2: SGHRS, YFSETQ. CDR3 in amino acids: CASSLGLSGGSGEQYF. The CDR3 DNA reads as TGCGCCAGCAGCTTGGGCCTTAGCGGGGGGTCCGGCGAGCAGTACTTC.

The chain combines TRBV30 with TRBJ1-6, with TRBD1 matching over 10 bases. Germline V gene sequence: CDR1 GTSNPN, CDR2 SVGIG (reference sequence). The CDR3 sequence is 20 residues long. Unmatched junction bases numbered 13, after V lost 2 bases and J lost 0 bases. The CDR3 region is CAWSTRGQGLGSSYNSPLHF. CDR3 bases: TGTGCCTGGAGTACCCGGGGACAGGGGTTGGGAAGCTCCTATAATTCACCCCTCCACTTT.

The chain couples TRBV19 to TRBJ2-3; 7 bases line up with TRBD1. This CDR3 is 19 amino acids long. Per the germline V gene, CDR1 is LNHDA and CDR2 is SQIVND (reference sequence). Trimming took 6 bases from V and 0 from J; bases not matched to a gene: 18. The CDR3 DNA sequence: TGTGCCAGTAGCGAGTGGTACAGGGGTAAAAGAGCTAGCACAGATACGCAGTATTTT. It translates to CASSEWYRGKRASTDTQYF.

J is TRBJ2-5 and V is TRBV6-6; weak D call: TRBD1 (5 bases). Germline lookup yields CDR1 MNHNY and CDR2 SVGAGI (reference sequence). This CDR3 is built from 15 residues. V was trimmed by 10 bases and J by 7 bases, leaving 25 bases between them. CDR3 region: CAIPRQGSPTGTQYF. The CDR3 DNA reads as TGTGCCATACCCCGGCAGGGTAGTCCTACCGGGACCCAGTACTTC.

This rearrangement joins TRBV5-1 to TRBJ2-3; D remains unclear. The CDR3 is 12 amino acids. Trimming took 4 bases from V and 2 from J, leaving 5 bases between them. Germline V lookup: CDR1 SGHRS, CDR2 YFSETQ. The CDR3 protein is CASSRVTDTQYF. CDR3 bases: TGCGCCAGCAGCCGAGTCACAGATACGCAGTATTTT.

Worth noting for this clone: The same CDR3 can be traced to other DNA sequences in this sample. This chain connects TRBV27 to TRBJ2-7; D might be TRBD2 (6 bases). Germline-derived CDR1 and CDR2 are MNHEY and SMNVEV (reference sequence). The V end lost 8 bases, the J end lost 1 base, and 9 bases lay between the germline ends. The CDR3 sequence is 12 residues long. The CDR3 loop reads CASRDSSYEQYF. DNA of the CDR3: TGTGCCAGCCGGGACTCTTCCTACGAGCAGTACTTC.